This TCR beta chain was identified during a study of blood T cell repertoires in COVID-19. Generated by immunoSEQ multiplex PCR, the TCRdb table keeps only in-frame clones and is missing some. The sample gives around 60,000 clones, less than 90% of which show up once; approximately 16% is in the top ten. The V gene's germline CDR1 is MDHEN and CDR2 SYDVKM. Trimming removed 5 bases from V and 3 bases from J, with 18 bases in between. This CDR3 has 16 amino acids. The TCR was taken from a man aged 55-75 years with COVID-19, enrolled during active disease. Sequenced material: peripheral blood. V is TRBV28 and J is TRBJ2-3; D may be TRBD2 (5 bases). The CDR3 bases are TGTGCCAGCAGTCCGAGGAGGTTGGGTGAAACAGATACGCAGTATTTT. Its protein product is CASSPRRLGETDTQYF.